Listed here are 14 T cell receptor beta chains from one sample, sequenced in a study of blood T cell repertoires in COVID-19. Sequencing was performed with immunoSEQ multiplex PCR; in TCRdb, only in-frame clones are kept and a portion is missing. The sample holds around 250,000 clones; approximately 85% are singletons and the top ten take about 5.4%. Source material: peripheral blood. The source of these receptors is a woman aged 80 or over with COVID-19, enrolled during active disease.

The chain carries TRBV28 and TRBJ1-4; 8 bases match TRBD1. Germline lookup yields CDR1 MDHEN and CDR2 SYDVKM. V trimming: 6 bases; J trimming: 3 bases; junction bases outside the gene matches: 3. The CDR3 totals 14 residues. This chain's CDR3 is CASRPGGSNEKLFF. Here the CDR3 DNA reads TGTGCCAGCAGGCCAGGGGGCTCTAATGAAAAACTGTTTTTT.

The chain carries TRBV6-5 and TRBJ1-1; TRBD1 might be the D (5 bases). CDR1 and CDR2 from the germline V gene are MNHEY and SVGAGI. Trimming took 4 bases from V and 2 from J, leaving 8 bases between them. The CDR3 spans 13 residues. CDR3 amino acids: CASSFDSNTEAFF. The CDR3 region has the DNA TGTGCCAGCAGTTTCGACAGTAACACTGAAGCTTTCTTT.

The chain is built from TRBV10-3 and TRBJ1-1, with 10 bases identical to TRBD1. The CDR3 contains 14 residues. V was clipped by 6 bases and J by 6 bases; unmatched bases: 7. Germline loops: CDR1 ENHRY, CDR2 SYGVKD. The CDR3 reads CAIRAGQGRAEAFF. Here the CDR3 DNA reads TGTGCCATCAGGGCGGGACAGGGGAGGGCTGAAGCTTTCTTT.

The chain is built from TRBV18 and TRBJ2-1; weak D call: TRBD2 (7 bases). Trimming took off 3 bases at V and 7 bases at J, with 16 bases between the two ends. The CDR3 runs to 15 residues. Germline-derived CDR1 and CDR2 are KGHSH and LQKENI. The DNA for the CDR3 is TGTGCCAGCTCACCTTTAGAGGGGGGGAGAAATGAGCAGTTCTTC. Its protein product is CASSPLEGGRNEQFF.

This clone appeared a single time. The rearrangement uses TRBV19 and TRBJ1-3; 7 bases are a match to TRBD1. CDR1 and CDR2 (germline): LNHDA, SQIVND (reference sequence). V was pared by 5 bases and J by 0 bases, with 7 bases of the junction left unmatched. CDR3 size: 16 residues. This chain's CDR3 is CASSVGQISSGNTIYF. The DNA of the CDR3 is TGTGCCAGTAGTGTGGGACAGATCAGCTCTGGAAACACCATATATTTT.

The chain carries TRBV28 and TRBJ1-2; TRBD1 matches at 7 bases. V shed 6 bases and J 4 bases; nucleotides not matched to a gene: 8. The germline V gene encodes CDR1 MDHEN and CDR2 SYDVKM. There are 14 residues in the CDR3. The CDR3 is CASRTHRGPYGYTF. DNA for the CDR3: TGTGCCAGCAGAACTCACAGGGGACCCTATGGCTACACCTTC.

V gene TRBV27 combines with J gene TRBJ2-2, with 7 bases aligning to TRBD1. Germline V lookup: CDR1 MNHEY, CDR2 SMNVEV (reference sequence). J was trimmed by 2 bases and V by 4 bases; bases with no gene match: 4. The CDR3 has 15 residues. The CDR3 protein is CASSWGTVNTGELFF. Here the CDR3 DNA reads TGTGCCAGCAGTTGGGGGACAGTTAACACCGGGGAGCTGTTTTTT.

This clone was seen a handful of times. The chain carries TRBV27 and TRBJ2-3, with 9 positions matching TRBD2. With V trimmed by 4 bases and J by 2 bases, 4 bases remained unmatched. Germline V lookup: CDR1 MNHEY, CDR2 SMNVEV (reference sequence). The CDR3 is 15 amino acids. For the CDR3, the DNA is TGTGCCAGCAGTTCCAGCGGGGGGCACACAGATACGCAGTATTTT. As protein: CASSSSGGHTDTQYF.

The chain combines TRBV19 with TRBJ1-1, with D unresolved. The CDR3 runs 14 residues. V shed 2 bases and J shed 0 bases, with 7 bases lying between them. Germline lookup yields CDR1 LNHDA and CDR2 SQIVND (reference sequence). The DNA for the CDR3 is TGTGCCAGTAGTATAACGGTCCTGAACACTGAAGCTTTCTTT. Amino acid sequence: CASSITVLNTEAFF.

The chain combines TRBV3-1 (or the pseudogene TRBV3-2) with TRBJ1-6, with TRBD1 matching over 8 bases. V was pared by 4 bases and J by 12 bases, with 8 bases of the junction left unmatched. The germline V gene encodes CDR1 LGHDT and CDR2 YNNKEL (reference sequence). The CDR3 consists of 14 residues. The CDR3 protein is CASSPGTGNRPLHF. For the CDR3, the DNA is TGTGCCAGCAGCCCGGGGACAGGTAATAGACCCCTCCACTTT.

In its sample, this clone was seen once. V gene TRBV6-1 combines with J gene TRBJ2-7; D is unclear. The CDR3 covers 12 residues. The germline CDR1 and CDR2 sequences are MNHNS and SASEGT. Trimming cost V 0 bases and J 7 bases, with 7 bases left between them. The CDR3 DNA reads as TGTGCCAGCAGTGAAGCGTGGAGAGAGCAGTACGTC. It yields the protein CASSEAWREQYV.

The rearrangement uses TRBV5-1 and TRBJ2-2, with 10 bases identical to TRBD2. CDR3 length equals 16 residues. Germline V CDR1 and CDR2: SGHRS, YFSETQ. Trimming cost V 2 bases and J 6 bases; bases outside gene matches: 7. The CDR3 bases are TGCGCCAGCAGCTTAAGCGGGGGGGCCATTGCCGGGGAGCTGTTTTTT. This encodes CASSLSGGAIAGELFF.

J is TRBJ1-1 and V is TRBV5-1; 7 nucleotides match TRBD1. J gave up 0 bases and V 2 bases, and 4 bases lay outside the gene matches. Germline V gene lookup returns CDR1 SGHRS and CDR2 YFSETQ. The length of the CDR3 is 15 residues. The CDR3 region has the DNA TGCGCCAGCAGCTTACAGGGACAGATGAACACTGAAGCTTTCTTT. This encodes CASSLQGQMNTEAFF.

The chain couples TRBV3-1 (or the pseudogene TRBV3-2) to TRBJ2-5; 10 bases align to TRBD2. Germline loops: CDR1 LGHDT, CDR2 YNNKEL (reference sequence). There are 17 residues in the CDR3. Trimming removed 1 base from V and 6 bases from J; junction bases left unmatched: 11. The CDR3 protein is CASSQGSGGDLGKTQYF. CDR3 coding DNA: TGTGCCAGCAGCCAAGGCAGCGGGGGGGACCTGGGGAAGACCCAGTACTTC.